These 15 T cell receptor beta chains came from one sample sequenced in a study of blood T cell repertoires in COVID-19. Assay used: immunoSEQ multiplex PCR; TCRdb lists only in-frame clones, some missing. The data hold almost 250,000 clones, with around 86% observed a single time. The source material was PBMCs or T cells enriched from blood (not recorded which). The receptors here all came from a woman aged 50 to 60 who had recovered from COVID-19.

The chain recombines TRBV7-9 with TRBJ2-1, with a possible D match to TRBD1 (6 bases). From germline, CDR1 is SEHNR and CDR2 FQNEAQ (reference sequence). V was trimmed by 5 bases and J by 6 bases, leaving 17 bases between them. This CDR3 region has 15 residues. The CDR3 region is CASSMGAPGLNEQFF. CDR3 DNA: TGTGCCAGCAGCATGGGGGCGCCTGGACTCAATGAGCAGTTCTTC.

V and J are TRBV20-1 and TRBJ2-1; 13 bases are a match to TRBD2. The CDR3 runs to 20 residues. V lost 3 bases to trimming and J lost 0 bases; unmatched junction nucleotides: 14. Germline CDR1 DFQATT, CDR2 SNEGSKA (reference sequence). The CDR3 DNA follows: TGCAGTGCTAGTACACCGGACGGGACTAGCGGGACTAGCTCCTACAATGAGCAGTTCTTC. It is translated as CSASTPDGTSGTSSYNEQFF.

The chain has TRBV19 and TRBJ2-1, with 11 bases fitting TRBD2. The CDR3 is 15 residues long. Unmatched junction bases numbered 7, after V lost 6 bases and J lost 6 bases. Germline lookup yields CDR1 LNHDA and CDR2 SQIVND (reference sequence). CDR3 loop: CASSELAGAFNEQFF. DNA of the CDR3: TGTGCCAGTAGCGAACTAGCGGGGGCATTCAATGAGCAGTTCTTC.

The V call is TRBV7-2, the J call TRBJ2-7; D perhaps matches TRBD2 (6 bases). The CDR3 loop spans 14 amino acids. Trimming removed 2 bases at V and 1 base at J, with 9 bases between. CDR1 is SGHTA and CDR2 is FQGNSA in the germline V gene. CDR3 sequence: CASSLSAGSYEQYF. The CDR3 DNA reads as TGTGCCAGCAGCTTAAGTGCGGGGTCCTACGAGCAGTACTTC.

The V gene is TRBV5-4, the J gene TRBJ2-7; D perhaps matches TRBD2 (6 bases). V was cut by 5 bases and J by 3 bases, with 9 bases left in between. CDR1 is SGHNT and CDR2 is YYREEE in the germline V gene (reference sequence). CDR3 size: 12 residues. The CDR3 sequence: CASSRDFYEQYF. The CDR3 bases are TGTGCCAGCAGTAGGGACTTCTACGAGCAGTACTTC. The whole variable domain, filled in from reference TRBV5-4 and TRBJ2-7, reads ETGVTQSPTHLIKTRGQQVTLRCSSQSGHNTVSWYQQALGQGPQFIFQYYREEENGRGNFPPRFSGLQFPNYSSELNVNALELDDSALYLCASSRDFYEQYFGPGTRLTVT.

The chain has TRBV27 and TRBJ2-2; 8 bases are shared with TRBD2. Germline loops: CDR1 MNHEY, CDR2 SMNVEV (reference sequence). V lost 6 bases and J lost 8; bases outside the gene matches: 14. The CDR3 contains 16 residues. CDR3 in amino acids: CASSSGVAGPRGELFF. The CDR3 coding sequence is TGTGCCAGCAGCTCCGGGGTAGCGGGACCTCGAGGGGAGCTGTTTTTT.

The chain uses TRBV3-1 (or the pseudogene TRBV3-2) and TRBJ2-5, with D possibly TRBD2 on 5 matching bases. The germline gives CDR1 LGHDT, CDR2 YNNKEL (reference sequence). Trimming took 1 base from V and 4 from J, leaving 16 bases between them. This CDR3 is built from 16 residues. DNA for the CDR3: TGTGCCAGCAGCCAAGGTCCCCGGGGAGAGTCAGAGACCCAGTACTTC. As protein: CASSQGPRGESETQYF.

The chain couples TRBV6-2 or TRBV6-3 to TRBJ1-2; D is unresolved. From germline, CDR1 is MNHEY and CDR2 SVGEGT. The V gene lost 4 bases and the J gene lost 8 bases, with 11 bases spanning the gap. The CDR3 extends over 12 amino acids. DNA of the CDR3: TGTGCCAGCAGTTTGGGCAGACGGGGCTACACCTTC. Translated: CASSLGRRGYTF.

The chain links TRBV9 to TRBJ2-7; 11 nucleotides agree with TRBD2. CDR1 and CDR2 (germline): SGDLS, YYNGEE. V shed 0 bases, J shed 2 bases, and the junction held 13 bases outside the gene matches. The CDR3 runs 19 residues. CDR3 nucleotides: TGTGCCAGCAGCGTAGGAGGGGGACTAGCGGAATCCATAACCTACGAGCAGTACTTC. This translates into CASSVGGGLAESITYEQYF.

This clone was seen a few times. The rearrangement uses TRBV6-2 or TRBV6-3 and TRBJ1-6; possibly TRBD1 for D (5 bases). V was pared by 0 bases and J by 9 bases, with 12 bases between. This CDR3 has 15 residues. Germline V gene lookup returns CDR1 MNHEY and CDR2 SVGEGT. DNA of the CDR3: TGTGCCAGCAGTTACTCGATTCAGGGCGGTTCACCCCTCCACTTT. Its translation: CASSYSIQGGSPLHF.

The chain couples TRBV5-1 to TRBJ2-3; 9 positions match TRBD2. Germline V lookup: CDR1 SGHRS, CDR2 YFSETQ. CDR3 length equals 16 residues. V trimming: 0 bases; J trimming: 1 base; junction bases outside the gene matches: 3. CDR3 nucleotides: TGCGCCAGCAGCTTGGTGGCTAGCGGGGGCACAGATACGCAGTATTTT. Encoded protein: CASSLVASGGTDTQYF.

CDR3 region: CASSLDTSGSNEQFF. CDR3 nucleotides: TGCGCCAGCAGCTTGGATACTAGCGGGAGTAATGAGCAGTTCTTC. The chain links TRBV5-1 to TRBJ2-1; TRBD2 agrees at 11 bases. Losses at the gene ends were 0 bases for V and 7 bases for J; bases not matched to a gene: 3. The germline V gene has CDR1 SGHRS and CDR2 YFSETQ. The CDR3 spans 15 residues.

The gene calls are TRBV28 and TRBJ2-7, with 9 bases fitting TRBD1. Losses at the gene ends were 4 bases for V and 3 bases for J; bases not matched to a gene: 7. The CDR3 totals 15 residues. Germline values: CDR1 MDHEN, CDR2 SYDVKM. This chain's CDR3 is CASSSLGQGIYEQYF. CDR3 DNA sequence: TGTGCCAGCAGTTCCTTGGGACAGGGCATCTACGAGCAGTACTTC. Based on the CDR3 plus reference TRBV28 and TRBJ2-7, the full variable domain is DVKVTQSSRYLVKRTGEKVFLECVQDMDHENMFWYRQDPGLGLRLIYFSYDVKMKEKGDIPEGYSVSREKKERFSLILESASTNQTSMYLCASSSLGQGIYEQYFGPGTRLTVT.

The chain joins TRBV12-5 to TRBJ2-3, with unresolved D. The V gene lost 0 bases and the J gene lost 0 bases, with 10 bases spanning the gap. The germline V gene has CDR1 LGHNT and CDR2 FRNRAP. The CDR3 sequence is 16 residues long. CDR3 region: CASGLVLLTSTDTQYF. CDR3 bases: TGTGCTAGTGGTTTGGTACTGCTTACTAGCACAGATACGCAGTATTTT.

The chain couples TRBV15 to TRBJ2-3; D is possibly TRBD2 (7 bases). Trimming took off 1 base at V and 1 base at J, with 18 bases between the two ends. This CDR3 region has 18 residues. The germline gives CDR1 LNHNV, CDR2 YYDKDF (reference sequence). The CDR3 loop is CATSRGRGAGYGTDTQYF. The CDR3 coding sequence is TGTGCCACCAGCAGAGGCCGGGGGGCGGGGTACGGCACAGATACGCAGTATTTT.